This T cell receptor (beta chain) was identified in a study of OX40 agonist ivuxolimab in advanced cancers. V gave up 10 bases and J gave up 7 bases; unmatched junction bases: 11. The CDR3 extends over 14 amino acids. Germline V gives CDR1 MNHNY, CDR2 SVGAGI (reference sequence). Only in-frame clones appear in the TCRdb table, and some are missing; sequencing was by immunoSEQ multiplex PCR. In the table there are about 120,000 clones, over 75% of which are singletons. Turning to this clone: Its antigen is undetermined.

Study results and limitations: Part of the nonresponder group also had normalized T-cell clonal expansion that was low. Doses of 0.1 to 3.0 mg/kg were accompanied by clonal expansion of CD4+ and CD8+ blood T cells by week 6.

J is TRBJ1-2 and V is TRBV6-6, with 11 bases aligning to TRBD1. This sample comprised CD4+ or CD8+ T cells sorted from blood, obtained in a trial of the OX40 agonist ivuxolimab. The receptor comes from an adult with an advanced solid tumor such as melanoma, head and neck, liver or kidney cancer. CDR3 amino acids: CATSGTGGLSGYTF. Here the CDR3 DNA reads TGTGCCACTTCAGGGACAGGGGGTCTCAGTGGCTACACCTTC.